The source of this T cell receptor beta chain is a study of cytomegalovirus exposure and HLA in healthy donors. In the study overall: There were more than 350 genotyped donors. Of these, roughly 80% fell in the genetic ancestry cluster associated with self-reported Caucasian donors.

This CDR3 is built from 11 residues. Trimming took off 3 bases at V and 4 bases at J, with 3 bases between the two ends. CDR1 and CDR2 from the germline V gene are SGHAT and FQNNGV. PCR was performed using 60 Vbeta and 13 Jbeta primers. Some clones are missing from TCRdb's copy, which holds only in-frame ones; the method was immunoSEQ multiplex PCR. The table lists about 88,000 clones, 80% to 90% of them singletons. About this clone itself: No antigen is known for it.

Findings of the study overall: One variant, a missense change in DCLRE1C, was linked in a later analysis to TCR beta V- and J-gene trimming.

This sequence originates from a man aged 18-30 years in good health and CMV-seronegative. Sequenced material: PBMCs. The chain carries TRBV11-2 and TRBJ2-5; no clear D gene. The CDR3 loop is CASSFSETQYF. CDR3 DNA sequence: TGTGCCAGCAGCTTCTCAGAGACCCAGTACTTC.